These T cell receptor beta chains were read from a single sample in a study of cytomegalovirus exposure and HLA in healthy donors. The assay was immunoSEQ multiplex PCR, and TCRdb's table has in-frame clones only and misses some. The repertoire holds 150,000 to 200,000 clones, with roughly three quarters as singletons. Sequencing used PBMCs. These receptors were obtained from a woman between 50 and 59 years old in good health and CMV-seronegative. The CDR3 runs from the conserved cysteine through the conserved F or W. D genes are given only for firm matches. Only some rows state a clone size, as once, few, many or a class for expanded clones.

.,TRBV19,TRBJ2-7,TRBD1,TGTGCCAGTAGTATACCGGGACAGGGGCTCCACGAGCAGTACTTC,CASSIPGQGLHEQYF
.,TRBV6-1,TRBJ2-2,.,TGTGCCAGCACCGTCGGACAGCCGAACACCGGGGAGCTGTTTTTT,CASTVGQPNTGELFF
.,TRBV7-2,TRBJ2-2,TRBD2,TGTGCCAGCAGCCCTCGACTAGCGGGAGAGGCCGCCGGGGAGCTGTTTTTT,CASSPRLAGEAAGELFF
.,TRBV27,TRBJ1-2,TRBD1,TGTGCCAGCAGTTTATCGACAGGGAAACATGGCTACACCTTC,CASSLSTGKHGYTF
once,TRBV15,TRBJ1-6,.,TGTGCCACCAGCAACATAGGACAGTCCTATAATTCACCCCTCCACTTT,CATSNIGQSYNSPLHF
few,TRBV4-3,TRBJ1-4,.,TGCGCCAGCAGCCAAGATCCCGGAGGAGGAGAAAAACTGTTTTTT,CASSQDPGGGEKLFF
.,TRBV6-6,TRBJ1-5,TRBD1,TGTGCCAGCAGGAGGACAGGGGATCAGCCCCAGCATTTT,CASRRTGDQPQHF
.,TRBV4-3,TRBJ1-1,.,TGCGCCAGCAGCCTTCAGGGAAACACTGAAGCTTTCTTT,CASSLQGNTEAFF
once,TRBV19,TRBJ2-1,TRBD2,TGTGCCAGTAGTATCGGGGCGGGAGTTAAATACAATGAGCAGTTCTTC,CASSIGAGVKYNEQFF
.,TRBV10-1,TRBJ2-7,TRBD2,TGCGCCAGCAGGGCCTCTGCGGGAGGGCCTAGGTCCTACGAGCAGTACTTC,CASRASAGGPRSYEQYF
.,TRBV11-3,TRBJ2-1,TRBD1,TGTGCCAGCAGCGCCACGGCCGGGACAGGGGTCCAGTTCTTC,CASSATAGTGVQFF
.,TRBV5-1,TRBJ2-3,TRBD1,TGCGCCAGCATCCCTCCGGGACAGACTAGCACAGATACGCAGTATTTT,CASIPPGQTSTDTQYF
.,TRBV6-5,TRBJ2-2,.,TGTGCCAGCAGTTCAACAGGGTCCGGGGAGCTGTTTTTT,CASSSTGSGELFF
.,TRBV7-3,TRBJ1-1,.,TGTGCCAGCAGCTTGCAACAGATTCGAAGTGGTGAAGCTTTCTTT,CASSLQQIRSGEAFF
.,TRBV28,TRBJ2-4,.,TGTGCCAGCAGTTTAGAGGGCTCAGCCAAAAACATTCAGTACTTC,CASSLEGSAKNIQYF
.,TRBV6-1,TRBJ2-5,.,TGTGCCAGCAGTGAAGCGGTAGGACCGGGGGAGACCCAGTACTTC,CASSEAVGPGETQYF
.,TRBV9,TRBJ2-3,.,TGTGCCAGCAGCGGGGAGGCGGGGTTAAGGACGCAGTATTTT,CASSGEAGLRTQYF
.,TRBV6-5,TRBJ2-7,.,TGTGCCAGCAGCTCCAGGCCCTACGAGCAGTACTTC,CASSSRPYEQYF
.,TRBV7-2,TRBJ2-1,TRBD2,TGTGCCAGCAGCTTAGGTTCTTCGGGAGGGCCGTCCTACAATGAGCAGTTCTTC,CASSLGSSGGPSYNEQFF
.,TRBV4-1,TRBJ1-1,.,TGCGCCAGCAGCCAAGGTCTGCGGTCCTCGAACACTGAAGCTTTCTTT,CASSQGLRSSNTEAFF
.,TRBV7-2,TRBJ1-2,.,TGTGCCAGCAGCTTAGCCACAGCATTCAGCTATGGCTACACCTTC,CASSLATAFSYGYTF
.,TRBV7-9,TRBJ1-5,.,TGTGCCAGCAGCTTAAGGGAGATGAGGCCCCAGCATTTT,CASSLREMRPQHF
once,TRBV4-3,TRBJ1-1,TRBD1,TGCGCCAGCAGCCAAGATCGGACAGGGGGCTTGACTGAAGCTTTCTTT,CASSQDRTGGLTEAFF
.,TRBV2,TRBJ1-6,.,TGTGCCAGCAGTGATACGGGGGGAGCTTCACCCCTCCACTTT,CASSDTGGASPLHF
few,TRBV4-3,TRBJ2-7,TRBD2,TGCGCCAGCAGCCAAGATGGGGCTAGCGGGAGCGAGCAGTACTTC,CASSQDGASGSEQYF
.,TRBV9,TRBJ1-6,.,TGTGCCAGCAGCCCCAACGGACAGCGCTATAATTCACCCCTCCACTTT,CASSPNGQRYNSPLHF
few,TRBV18,TRBJ2-7,TRBD1,TGTGCCAGCTCACCAGGACAGGGGCAGTCTTACGAGCAGTACTTC,CASSPGQGQSYEQYF
.,TRBV19,TRBJ2-5,TRBD2,TGTGCCAGTAGTATCGGAGCGGGGGCTGAGACCCAGTACTTC,CASSIGAGAETQYF
.,TRBV5-6,TRBJ1-3,.,TGTGCCAGCAGCTTGGCTACAGCTGGAAACACCATATATTTT,CASSLATAGNTIYF
few,TRBV5-4,TRBJ1-1,TRBD1,TGTGCCAGCAGGGGGGGGGACAGGGGGAAAACTGAAGCTTTCTTT,CASRGGDRGKTEAFF
.,TRBV5-1,TRBJ2-1,TRBD2,TGCGCCAGCAGCCCGACCCGGGGGGGTCACAATGAGCAGTTCTTC,CASSPTRGGHNEQFF
.,TRBV7-2,TRBJ2-7,TRBD1,TGTGCCAGCAGCTTAGGCCGGGGGGACAGGGCAGGCGAGCAGTACTTC,CASSLGRGDRAGEQYF
.,TRBV7-8,TRBJ1-4,.,TGTGCCAGCAGCCCCCAGCGGGGGCCTAGTGAAAAACTGTTTTTT,CASSPQRGPSEKLFF
once,TRBV9,TRBJ1-2,TRBD1,TGTGCCAGCAACACCGGGACAGCTAACTATGGCTACACCTTC,CASNTGTANYGYTF
.,TRBV5-4,TRBJ1-1,TRBD1,TGTGCCAGCAGCTTGGACAGGGGTCCTGAAGCTTTCTTT,CASSLDRGPEAFF
.,TRBV6-5,TRBJ1-6,.,TGTGCCAGCAGCCGACTACAGGGTCTCGAATCACCCCTCCACTTT,CASSRLQGLESPLHF
.,TRBV15,TRBJ2-1,TRBD2,TGTGCCACCAGCAGTGGGAGGGGTGAGCAGTTCTTC,CATSSGRGEQFF
.,TRBV2,TRBJ1-2,TRBD1,TGTGCCAGCAGTACTAGTTCGGACAGGTCTTCAAACTATGGCTACACCTTC,CASSTSSDRSSNYGYTF
.,TRBV2,TRBJ1-4,.,TGTGCCAGCAGGGCAGGCGCAACTAATGAAAAACTGTTTTTT,CASRAGATNEKLFF
.,TRBV25-1,TRBJ2-5,TRBD2,TGTGCCAGCAGAGAAGCGGGGGCAGAGACCCAGTACTTC,CASREAGAETQYF
.,TRBV11-2,TRBJ2-1,TRBD2,TGTGCCAGCAGCTCGACTAGCGGGAGCCCTGTGCAGTTCTTC,CASSSTSGSPVQFF
.,TRBV7-2,TRBJ2-7,TRBD1,TGTGCCAGCAGCGGGGCCGGGACAGGGAGTCGCGAGCAGTACTTC,CASSGAGTGSREQYF
once,TRBV7-3,TRBJ2-2,TRBD2,TGTGCCAGCAGCCCTCTTTTCGCGGGAGGAGGCGGGGAGCTGTTTTTT,CASSPLFAGGGGELFF
.,TRBV28,TRBJ2-2,TRBD1,TGTGCCAGCAGTGCCCGGACAGGGAACACCGGGGAGCTGTTTTTT,CASSARTGNTGELFF
.,TRBV5-1,TRBJ1-2,TRBD1,TGCGCCAGCAGCTTGGGATCCGGGACAGGGGGCTATGGCTACACCTTC,CASSLGSGTGGYGYTF
.,TRBV7-2,TRBJ1-3,.,TGTGCCAGCAGCTTAGGGAGTTCCTCTGGAAACACCATATATTTT,CASSLGSSSGNTIYF
.,TRBV18,TRBJ2-7,TRBD1,TGTGCCAGCTCTCCGGACAGGGGTTCCTACGAGCAGTACTTC,CASSPDRGSYEQYF
many,TRBV6-5,TRBJ2-7,TRBD1,TGTGCCAGCAGTTACTCTCAGGGGGCGCAGGACGAGCAGTACTTC,CASSYSQGAQDEQYF
.,TRBV7-9,TRBJ2-3,.,TGTGCCAGCAGCCCCCGACTAGATACGCAGTATTTT,CASSPRLDTQYF
.,TRBV5-1,TRBJ2-3,TRBD2,TGCGCCAGCAGCTTGGGACTAGCGGTGGATACGCAGTATTTT,CASSLGLAVDTQYF
.,TRBV7-2,TRBJ2-7,TRBD2,TGTGCCAGCAGCTTAGGTCCGGGACTAGCGTGGGAGCAGTACTTC,CASSLGPGLAWEQYF
once,TRBV7-2,TRBJ2-7,.,TGTGCCAGCAGCTTCGGGACTCAACCCTACGAGCAGTACTTC,CASSFGTQPYEQYF
once,TRBV11-2,TRBJ2-1,TRBD2,TGTGCCAGCAGCTTGCTAGCGGGGGACTACAATGAGCAGTTCTTC,CASSLLAGDYNEQFF